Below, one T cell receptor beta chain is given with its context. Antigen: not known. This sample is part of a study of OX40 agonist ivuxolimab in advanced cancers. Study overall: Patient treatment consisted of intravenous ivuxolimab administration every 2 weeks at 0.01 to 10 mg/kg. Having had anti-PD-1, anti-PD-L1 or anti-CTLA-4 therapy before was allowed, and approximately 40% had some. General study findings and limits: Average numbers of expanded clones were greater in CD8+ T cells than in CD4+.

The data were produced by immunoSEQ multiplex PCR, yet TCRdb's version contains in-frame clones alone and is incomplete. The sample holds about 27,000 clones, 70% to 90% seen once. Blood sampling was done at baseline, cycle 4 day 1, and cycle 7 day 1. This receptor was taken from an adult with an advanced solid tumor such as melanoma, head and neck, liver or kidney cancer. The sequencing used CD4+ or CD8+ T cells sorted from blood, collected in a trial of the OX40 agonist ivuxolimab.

Here the CDR3 reads CASSHHREGQPQHF. DNA of the CDR3: TGTGCCAGCAGTCACCACAGGGAAGGGCAGCCCCAGCATTTT. The chain is built from TRBV28 and TRBJ1-5; weak D call: TRBD1 (6 bases). V was trimmed by 5 bases and J by 7 bases, leaving 15 bases between them. The CDR3 consists of 14 residues. The germline gives CDR1 MDHEN, CDR2 SYDVKM.